The 8 T cell receptor beta chains below come from one sample, sequenced in a study of Ad26.COV2.S vaccination and SARS-CoV-2 variants. Noted treatment: roughly 18 received Ad26.COV2.S at low or high dose, single or two shots; several received placebo; per-sample allocation not given. Collection of the samples took place on day 63 after the first injection of vaccine or placebo. Measured with immunoSEQ multiplex PCR; TCRdb has only the in-frame clones, and not every one. The table lists 350,000 to 400,000 clones, 88% of them singletons. This sample comprised peripheral blood, obtained in a trial of Ad26.COV2.S vaccine versus placebo. The source of these receptors is a person aged 18-65 years who received the Ad26.COV2.S COVID-19 vaccine or a placebo.

The chain joins TRBV24-1 to TRBJ1-6; D call uncertain. Deletions cut 0 bases from V and 10 bases from J, with 12 bases between. Germline V gene sequence: CDR1 KGHDR, CDR2 SFDVKD. CDR3 size: 15 residues. The CDR3 DNA reads as TGTGCCACCAGTGATTTGCAAGGGAGGACCTCACCCCTCCACTTT. This encodes CATSDLQGRTSPLHF.

This chain connects TRBV19 to TRBJ2-3; D may be TRBD1 (7 bases). This CDR3 spans 14 amino acids. The germline V gene encodes CDR1 LNHDA and CDR2 SQIVND (reference sequence). Trimming took 10 bases from V and 5 from J, leaving 19 bases between them. CDR3 protein: CATSRQGGIDTQYF. CDR3 coding DNA: TGTGCCACCTCGCGGCAGGGGGGAATAGATACGCAGTATTTT.

The rearrangement uses TRBV10-3 and TRBJ2-7; a weak D match, TRBD1 (6 bases). With 0 bases removed from V and 7 bases from J, the gap between germline ends came to 16 bases. Looked up from germline, CDR1 is ENHRY and CDR2 is SYGVKD. The CDR3 totals 15 residues. CDR3 region: CAISESTGQPGEQYF. The CDR3 DNA follows: TGTGCCATCAGTGAGTCGACAGGACAGCCTGGGGAGCAGTACTTC.

This clone was observed once. The gene calls are TRBV27 and TRBJ2-1; D not resolved. The CDR3 runs to 15 residues. V was cut by 3 bases and J by 7 bases, with 16 bases left in between. CDR1 and CDR2 from the germline V gene are MNHEY and SMNVEV (reference sequence). The DNA of the CDR3 is TGTGCCAGCAGTTTTGGTCAGAGCCTCTCGAATGAGCAGTTCTTC. This sequence encodes CASSFGQSLSNEQFF.

The rearrangement joins TRBV6-6 to TRBJ1-1; D unresolved. Germline lookup yields CDR1 MNHNY and CDR2 SVGAGI (reference sequence). The CDR3 loop spans 13 amino acids. V was trimmed by 2 bases and J by 3 bases, leaving 7 bases between them. The CDR3 DNA sequence: TGTGCCAGCAGTTACGGGGTAGACACTGAAGCTTTCTTT. Protein: CASSYGVDTEAFF.

The V call is TRBV11-2, the J call TRBJ2-1, with 10 bases that match TRBD2. The CDR3 totals 14 residues. CDR1 and CDR2 (germline): SGHAT, FQNNGV. J gave up 8 bases and V 4 bases, and 5 bases lay outside the gene matches. The CDR3 here is CASSSIAGGHEQFF. CDR3 in DNA: TGTGCCAGCAGCTCCATAGCGGGGGGTCATGAGCAGTTCTTC. The full variable domain, its missing parts supplied by reference TRBV11-2 and TRBJ2-1, is EAGVAQSPRYKIIEKRQSVAFWCNPISGHATLYWYQQILGQGPKLLIQFQNNGVVDDSQLPKDRFSAERLKGVDSTLKIQPAKLEDSAVYLCASSSIAGGHEQFFGPGTRLTVL.

The chain couples TRBV3-1 (or the pseudogene TRBV3-2) to TRBJ2-2; D gene ambiguous. Looked up from germline, CDR1 is LGHDT and CDR2 is YNNKEL (reference sequence). The ends were cut back, 1 base at V and 5 bases at J, with 14 bases in the middle. This CDR3 region has 16 residues. In DNA form, the CDR3 reads TGTGCCAGCAGCCAAGGGTCGACAAGGCCGACCGGGGAGCTGTTTTTT. Protein: CASSQGSTRPTGELFF.

This clone was seen a few times. The V and J genes are TRBV28 and TRBJ1-1, with 9 bases aligning to TRBD1. V shed 5 bases, J shed 9 bases, and the junction held 13 bases outside the gene matches. The germline V gene has CDR1 MDHEN and CDR2 SYDVKM. CDR3 length: 15 amino acids. CDR3 amino acids: CASSPPGQGTFKAFF. DNA of the CDR3: TGTGCCAGCAGTCCACCGGGACAGGGAACTTTCAAAGCTTTCTTT.